A single sample gave rise to the 8 T cell receptor beta chains below, sequenced in a study of cytomegalovirus exposure and HLA in healthy donors. In the PCR, 60 Vbeta and 13 Jbeta primers were used. The data were produced by immunoSEQ multiplex PCR, yet TCRdb's version contains in-frame clones alone and is incomplete. This table has about 170,000 clones, roughly 80% appearing once. The sequenced material came from PBMCs. These receptors all stem from a female donor in good health and CMV-seronegative.

The chain has TRBV4-1 and TRBJ2-7; 7 bases align to TRBD2. Germline lookup yields CDR1 MGHRA and CDR2 YSYEKL. CDR3 length: 15 amino acids. With 4 bases clipped from V and 0 bases from J, the junction kept 6 bases outside the gene matches. The CDR3 region is CASSRMQRGSYEQYF. CDR3 nucleotide sequence: TGCGCCAGCAGCCGAATGCAGCGGGGCTCCTACGAGCAGTACTTC.

This clone has a single count. This chain uses TRBV6-5 with TRBJ2-3; 9 nucleotides align to TRBD2. The CDR3 contains 16 residues. After removal of 3 bases from V and 3 bases from J, the junction contained 7 bases not matched to a gene. Germline CDR1 MNHEY, CDR2 SVGAGI. Here the CDR3 reads CASSYASGTGTDTQYF. CDR3 DNA sequence: TGTGCCAGCAGTTATGCTAGCGGGACCGGGACAGATACGCAGTATTTT.

This rearrangement joins TRBV6-4 to TRBJ2-3; TRBD1 agrees at 8 bases. The germline CDR1 and CDR2 sequences are MRHNA and SNTAGT. The CDR3 length is 16 residues. The junction had 5 bases not matched to a gene; V was cut back by 2 bases and J by 1 base. Here the CDR3 DNA reads TGTGCCAGCAGTGACCGAACGGGACAGGGCACAGATACGCAGTATTTT. Encoded protein: CASSDRTGQGTDTQYF.

V is TRBV9 and J is TRBJ2-1, with D perhaps matching TRBD2 (6 bases). CDR1 and CDR2 from the germline V gene are SGDLS and YYNGEE. This CDR3 contains 16 residues. V lost 0 bases to trimming and J lost 1 base, with 11 bases between them. The CDR3 loop is CASSVGAGKSYNEQFF. The CDR3 DNA sequence: TGTGCCAGCAGCGTAGGGGCGGGGAAGTCCTACAATGAGCAGTTCTTC.

In this sample, this clone turned up once. The rearrangement uses TRBV30 and TRBJ1-1, with TRBD1 as a possible D gene (6 bases). V was clipped by 4 bases and J by 7 bases, with 16 bases between them. The CDR3 covers 13 residues. Germline CDR1 reads GTSNPN; CDR2 reads SVGIG (reference sequence). CDR3 coding DNA: TGTGCCTGGACCGGGGCGGGGGGCGGTGAAGCTTTCTTT. Its protein product is CAWTGAGGGEAFF. Full variable domain (missing parts from reference TRBV30 and TRBJ1-1): SQTIHQWPATLVQPVGSPLSLECTVEGTSNPNLYWYRQAAGRGLQLLFYSVGIGQISSEVPQNLSASRPQDRQFILSSKKLLLSDSGFYLCAWTGAGGGEAFFGQGTRLTVV.

The rearrangement links TRBV5-1 to TRBJ2-3, with D possibly TRBD2 on 5 matching bases. The CDR3 consists of 15 residues. Germline V gene sequence: CDR1 SGHRS, CDR2 YFSETQ. V was cut by 4 bases and J by 2 bases, with 14 bases left in between. The CDR3 DNA reads as TGCGCCAGCAGCCTGAATGAGGGTATCACAGATACGCAGTATTTT. Its protein is CASSLNEGITDTQYF.

The genes are TRBV7-2 and TRBJ1-2; unclear D gene. The CDR3 sequence is 13 residues long. The germline V gene has CDR1 SGHTA and CDR2 FQGNSA. Trimming cost V 2 bases and J 7 bases, with 11 bases left between them. CDR3 in DNA: TGTGCCAGCAGCTTATTGACCAGCGGTGGCTACACCTTC. Translation gives CASSLLTSGGYTF.

The J gene is TRBJ2-3, the V gene TRBV7-7, with 8 nucleotides matching TRBD2. Trimming removed 1 base from V and 4 bases from J; junction bases left unmatched: 7. Looked up from germline, CDR1 is SSHAT and CDR2 is FNYEAQ (reference sequence). CDR3 length: 16 residues. CDR3 protein: CASSLVGGGSADTQYF. In DNA, the CDR3 is TGTGCCAGCAGCTTAGTGGGCGGGGGGAGCGCAGATACGCAGTATTTT.